The subject of this entry is one TCR beta chain. Its antigen specificity is not known. Base qualities are not recorded, but no much larger clone differs from it by a single base. The CDR3 starts with the cysteine, ends with the phenylalanine, and has 15 residues. The retained sequence is limited to the CDR3, 45 bases, with the frame set at the first base. V has 3 bases trimmed and J has 5 bases trimmed; junction bases matching no gene number 8. Via the germline V gene, CDR1 is SGHRS and CDR2 YFSETQ. The library was built by means of the immunoSEQ multiplex PCR assay. TCRdb holds this immuneACCESS table with in-frame rearrangements only. Some clones are missing; in checked studies, unresolved V genes explain under half, and the rest has no known cause. The sample table records some 71,000 clones; about 96% of these occur just once. Less than 0.25% of the sample goes to the ten largest clones. The data were taken from a study of technical replicates of blood from four donors (dated 2017 in TCRdb).

The V gene is TRBV5-1 and the J gene is TRBJ2-4; the junction holds 7 bases that match TRBD1. The receptor was derived from a human donor in good health. Sequencing was performed on T cells isolated from PBMCs. The sequenced DNA is TGCGCCAGCAGCTCGGACGGGACAGTTGAAAACATTCAGTACTTC. This yields the protein CASSSDGTVENIQYF.